The 21 T cell receptor beta chains in this list originate from one sample, sequenced in a study of blood T cell repertoires in COVID-19. Here immunoSEQ multiplex PCR was the method, and the copy in TCRdb shows in-frame clones only, minus some. The sample contains about 300,000 clones, just over 85% of which appear only once. Sequenced sample: PBMCs or T cells enriched from blood (not recorded which). These receptors originate from a man aged 25 to 40 who had recovered from COVID-19.

This clone has more than one count but fewer than ten. The rearrangement joins TRBV2 to TRBJ1-1; TRBD1 matches 8 bases. Germline loops: CDR1 SNHLY, CDR2 FYNNEI. This CDR3 is 13 amino acids long. The V segment lost 9 bases and the J segment 0 bases; nucleotides outside the gene matches: 3. In DNA form, the CDR3 reads TGTGCCAGGGAACAGGGGGTGAACACTGAAGCTTTCTTT. Its protein is CAREQGVNTEAFF.

This sequence joins TRBV6-5 and TRBJ2-1; D possibly corresponds to TRBD1 (5 bases). Trimming took off 4 bases at V and 5 bases at J, with 12 bases between the two ends. This CDR3 spans 14 amino acids. Germline CDR1 reads MNHEY; CDR2 reads SVGAGI. The CDR3 protein is CASSSQGFHNEQFF. The CDR3 region has the DNA TGTGCCAGCAGTTCGCAGGGCTTCCACAATGAGCAGTTCTTC.

This clone showed up just a few times. The J gene is TRBJ2-5, the V gene TRBV18, with D possibly matching TRBD1 (6 bases). The CDR3 covers 14 residues. CDR1 is KGHSH, CDR2 LQKENI, per germline. V gave up 4 bases and J gave up 5 bases, with 14 bases separating them. The CDR3 DNA is TGTGCCAGCTCACGTCAGGGGCAACGGGAGACCCAGTACTTC. This gives the protein CASSRQGQRETQYF. Complete variable domain (other parts from reference TRBV18 and TRBJ2-5): NAGVMQNPRHLVRRRGQEARLRCSPMKGHSHVYWYRQLPEEGLKFMVYLQKENIIDESGMPKERFSAEFPKEGPSILRIQQVVRGDSAAYFCASSRQGQRETQYFGPGTRLLVL.

The V gene is TRBV19, the J gene TRBJ1-6; tentatively, D is TRBD1 (6 bases). The CDR3 runs 17 residues. The germline V gene has CDR1 LNHDA and CDR2 SQIVND (reference sequence). The V and J ends lost 4 bases and 2 bases respectively, with 15 bases between them. In nucleotides, the CDR3 is TGTGCCAGTAGTACTTCAGGGGTTCGACCCTATAATTCACCCCTCCACTTT. This translates into CASSTSGVRPYNSPLHF. The variable domain in full, completed from reference TRBV19 and TRBJ1-6, reads DGGITQSPKYLFRKEGQNVTLSCEQNLNHDAMYWYRQDPGQGLRLIYYSQIVNDFQKGDIAEGYSVSREKKESFPLTVTSAQKNPTAFYLCASSTSGVRPYNSPLHFGNGTRLTVT.

V gene TRBV3-1 (or the pseudogene TRBV3-2) combines with J gene TRBJ2-1, with TRBD2 matching 9 bases. Trimming took 8 bases from V and 0 from J; bases not matched to a gene: 8. This CDR3 comprises 16 residues. Germline CDR1 is LGHDT and CDR2 is YNNKEL (reference sequence). The CDR3 DNA follows: TGTGCCAGCGGGCTAGCGGGACTGAGCTCCTACAATGAGCAGTTCTTC. It encodes CASGLAGLSSYNEQFF.

This clone was seen a single time. The gene calls are TRBV6-5 and TRBJ2-7; 11 bases agree with TRBD1. V trimming: 2 bases; J trimming: 2 bases; junction bases outside the gene matches: 5. This CDR3 is 16 amino acids long. CDR1 is MNHEY, CDR2 SVGAGI, per germline. The CDR3, as DNA: TGTGCCAGCAGTTACGGGGGACAGGGGGTTCCCTACGAGCAGTACTTC. Translation gives CASSYGGQGVPYEQYF.

The chain joins TRBV5-1 to TRBJ2-2, with a weak D call TRBD1 (6 bases). The CDR3 totals 16 residues. CDR1 and CDR2 from the germline V gene are SGHRS and YFSETQ. The V end lost 3 bases, the J end lost 5 bases, and 17 bases lay between the germline ends. CDR3 nucleotides: TGCGCCAGCAGCTCGCCCCCAGGGGAAGGAACCGGGGAGCTGTTTTTT. Translating it yields CASSSPPGEGTGELFF.

The V call is TRBV23-1, the J call TRBJ2-3; 8 bases line up with TRBD1. TRBV23-1 is identified as an open reading frame with a role that is uncertain. V shed 7 bases, J shed 0 bases, and the junction held 6 bases outside the gene matches. CDR3 size: 15 residues. The CDR3 nucleotides read TGCGCCAGCAAAAGGGACAGGAAAAGCACAGATACGCAGTATTTT. Its translation is CASKRDRKSTDTQYF.

The V call is TRBV19, the J call TRBJ1-2; the match to TRBD1 covers 9 bases. This CDR3 has 18 residues. Germline-derived CDR1 and CDR2 are LNHDA and SQIVND (reference sequence). With V trimmed by 1 base and J by 1 base, 10 bases remained unmatched. Written as DNA, the CDR3 is TGTGCCAGTAGTATAGGATCGAGGGACAGGGCAATTAACTATGGCTACACCTTC. Amino acid sequence: CASSIGSRDRAINYGYTF.

This rearrangement joins TRBV24-1 to TRBJ1-6, with D uncertain. The germline CDR1 and CDR2 sequences are KGHDR and SFDVKD. V was cut by 0 bases and J by 7 bases, with 3 bases left in between. The CDR3 covers 13 residues. The CDR3 protein is CATSDLPNSPLHF. The DNA of the CDR3 is TGTGCCACCAGTGATTTGCCGAATTCACCCCTCCACTTT.

V and J are TRBV12-3 or TRBV12-4 and TRBJ1-2; D possibly corresponds to TRBD1 (6 bases). The CDR3 has 13 residues. V was pared by 8 bases and J by 4 bases, with 14 bases between. CDR3 DNA: TGTGCCAGCGGCTCGACAGGAATCTATGGCTACACCTTC. Protein: CASGSTGIYGYTF.

The chain uses TRBV30 and TRBJ1-5, with 10 bases lining up with TRBD1. Germline V CDR1 and CDR2: GTSNPN, SVGIG (reference sequence). The CDR3 consists of 14 residues. Trimming removed 3 bases from V and 10 bases from J; junction bases left unmatched: 9. CDR3 in amino acids: CAWSRDRGQGPQHF. The DNA for the CDR3 is TGTGCCTGGAGCCGGGACAGGGGACAAGGTCCCCAGCATTTT.

This chain connects TRBV7-9 to TRBJ1-5; tentatively, D is TRBD1 (5 bases). With 7 bases removed from V and 6 bases from J, the gap between germline ends came to 16 bases. The CDR3 length is 14 residues. Germline loops: CDR1 SEHNR, CDR2 FQNEAQ (reference sequence). CDR3 residues: CASNPGPQGQPQHF. Here the CDR3 DNA reads TGTGCCAGCAACCCAGGGCCCCAAGGTCAGCCCCAGCATTTT.

The V gene is TRBV5-1, the J gene TRBJ2-1, with a possible D match to TRBD2 (5 bases). This CDR3 has 13 residues. Germline assignment: CDR1 SGHRS and CDR2 YFSETQ. The V and J ends lost 2 bases and 7 bases respectively, with 10 bases between them. The CDR3 sequence: CASSLLGFNEQFF. In DNA form, the CDR3 reads TGCGCCAGCAGCTTACTAGGATTTAATGAGCAGTTCTTC.

The rearrangement links TRBV14 to TRBJ1-4; tentatively, D is TRBD1 (5 bases). This CDR3 has 13 residues. Germline CDR1 SGHDN, CDR2 FVKESK. Trimming cost V 5 bases and J 5 bases, with 9 bases left between them. This CDR3 is CASSGGMNEKLFF. CDR3 sequence (DNA): TGTGCCAGCAGCGGGGGGATGAATGAAAAACTGTTTTTT. The full variable domain, in which reference TRBV14 and TRBJ1-4 provide the parts outside the CDR3, is EAGVTQFPSHSVIEKGQTVTLRCDPISGHDNLYWYRRVMGKEIKFLLHFVKESKQDESGMPNNRFLAERTGGTYSTLKVQPAELEDSGVYFCASSGGMNEKLFFGSGTQLSVL.

This chain joins TRBV4-1 and TRBJ1-2; 7 bases are shared with TRBD1. V was clipped by 0 bases and J by 4 bases; unmatched bases: 11. CDR1 MGHRA and CDR2 YSYEKL come from the germline V gene. CDR3 length: 17 amino acids. The DNA for the CDR3 is TGCGCCAGCAGCCAAGATAGCCCGACAGGGATTAGCTATGGCTACACCTTC. It is translated as CASSQDSPTGISYGYTF.

This clone was detected only once. The chain links TRBV2 to TRBJ1-2, with 9 bases identical to TRBD1. J gave up 3 bases and V 4 bases, and 6 bases lay outside the gene matches. CDR3 size: 15 residues. From germline, CDR1 is SNHLY and CDR2 FYNNEI. The CDR3 is CASSGRTGEDYGYTF. CDR3 in DNA: TGTGCCAGCAGTGGACGGACAGGGGAAGACTATGGCTACACCTTC. Using reference TRBV2 and TRBJ1-2 for the parts outside the CDR3, the full variable domain is EPEVTQTPSHQVTQMGQEVILRCVPISNHLYFYWYRQILGQKVEFLVSFYNNEISEKSEIFDDQFSVERPDGSNFTLKIRSTKLEDSAMYFCASSGRTGEDYGYTFGSGTRLTVV.

The chain links TRBV30 to TRBJ1-4; 8 nucleotides line up with TRBD1. The CDR3 has 15 residues. The germline V gene has CDR1 GTSNPN and CDR2 SVGIG (reference sequence). With 1 base clipped from V and 8 bases from J, the junction kept 9 bases outside the gene matches. The CDR3 region is CAWSGYQGAGEKLFF. CDR3 in DNA: TGTGCCTGGAGTGGGTACCAGGGGGCGGGAGAAAAACTGTTTTTT.

This clone was counted once. This rearrangement joins TRBV7-9 to TRBJ1-1; D is unclear. The germline V gene has CDR1 SEHNR and CDR2 FQNEAQ (reference sequence). V gave up 1 base and J gave up 0 bases, with 9 bases separating them. This CDR3 contains 15 residues. This CDR3 is CASSLEASVNTEAFF. CDR3 nucleotides: TGTGCCAGCAGCTTAGAAGCAAGCGTGAACACTGAAGCTTTCTTT.

CDR3 DNA sequence: TGTGCCAGCAGTGATATATGGGACAGGTCCATCTATGGCTACACCTTC. This encodes CASSDIWDRSIYGYTF. The chain uses TRBV6-1 and TRBJ1-2; 8 bases fit TRBD1. V was pared by 3 bases and J by 4 bases, with 10 bases of the junction left unmatched. In germline, CDR1 is MNHNS, CDR2 SASEGT. CDR3 length equals 16 residues.

Of note for this clone: A junction end diverges from the germline sequence, so it may reflect a read error. V is TRBV28 and J is TRBJ2-5, with D possibly matching TRBD2 (7 bases). The CDR3 sequence is 15 residues long. The germline V gene has CDR1 MDHEN and CDR2 SYDVKM. This chain's CDR3 is CASSSGGSDQEPQYF. CDR3 nucleotides: TGTGCCAGCAGCTCGGGGGGCTCGGACCAAGAGCCCCAGTACTTC. Combining the CDR3 with reference TRBV28 and TRBJ2-5 gives the whole variable domain DVKVTQSSRYLVKRTGEKVFLECVQDMDHENMFWYRQDPGLGLRLIYFSYDVKMKEKGDIPEGYSVSREKKERFSLILESASTNQTSMYLCASSSGGSDQEPQYFGPGTRLLVL.